The present T cell receptor beta chain was sequenced within a study of cytomegalovirus exposure and HLA in healthy donors. General study points: Among CMV-associated TCR beta chains, most appeared HLA-restricted in a later analysis. Reports indicate that TCR beta sequences accurately predicted the HLA-A and HLA-B alleles of most subjects.

This clone was observed a handful of times. Its antigen remains unknown. The PCR was carried out with 60 Vbeta primers and 13 Jbeta primers. The repertoire was sequenced with immunoSEQ multiplex PCR; TCRdb's copy has only in-frame clones and lacks some. The sample lists under 200,000 clones, approximately 80% occurring once. The J segment lost 9 bases and the V segment lost 2 bases, leaving 2 bases of the junction unmatched. The length of the CDR3 is 15 residues. Germline assignment: CDR1 MDHEN and CDR2 SYDVKM. Sequencing was done on a sample of PBMCs. V and J are TRBV28 and TRBJ2-1; TRBD2 matches at 15 bases. The TCR was taken from a woman aged 18-35 years in good health and CMV-seronegative. DNA for the CDR3: TGTGCCAGCAGTTTAAGGACTAGCGGGAGGGGTGAGCAGTTCTTC. Translation: CASSLRTSGRGEQFF. Variable domain in full (rest from reference TRBV28 and TRBJ2-1): DVKVTQSSRYLVKRTGEKVFLECVQDMDHENMFWYRQDPGLGLRLIYFSYDVKMKEKGDIPEGYSVSREKKERFSLILESASTNQTSMYLCASSLRTSGRGEQFFGPGTRLTVL.